The 6 T cell receptor beta chains given below trace back to one sample, sequenced in a study of CXCR3-negative and CXCR3-positive naive CD8 T cells. Researchers prepared the TRB cDNA libraries using 5' RACE with UMI labels. TCRdb reprocessed the 5' RACE reads and stores each CDR3 protein as one record, lacking DNA. The sample holds around 48,000 distinct CDR3 sequences. Sequences were obtained from memory CD8+ T cells from blood. Source of these receptors: a human donor in good health. Some clones in this sample may be carry-over from other donors' samples.

The chain uses TRBV7-7 and TRBJ2-2; TCRdb returns TRBD1, unconfirmable since there is no DNA. The CDR3 loop spans 17 amino acids. Germline V lookup: CDR1 SSHAT, CDR2 FNYEAQ (reference sequence). CDR3 residues: CASSLGPGQLNTGELFF.

The CDR3 here is CASSRRLAGSNTGELFF. This chain links TRBV14 with TRBJ2-2; TCRdb reports TRBD2, a call that lacks DNA to check it against. The CDR3 covers 17 residues. Germline assignment: CDR1 SGHDN and CDR2 FVKESK.

This rearrangement joins TRBV29-1 to TRBJ1-1. The CDR3 has 14 amino acids. Germline V gene sequence: CDR1 SQVTM, CDR2 ANQGSEA. CDR3 in amino acids: CSVPVEAMNTEAFF.

Judged by frequency, this clonotype is medium-sized (0.01 to 0.1%). CDR3 in amino acids: CSARGGTVTETQYF. V and J are TRBV20-1 and TRBJ2-5; TCRdb's D call, TRBD1, is unchecked because there is no DNA. Germline CDR1 DFQATT, CDR2 SNEGSKA (reference sequence). This CDR3 is built from 14 residues.

This chain connects TRBV12-3 or TRBV12-4 to TRBJ2-2; TCRdb's D gene call, TRBD1, goes unchecked for lack of DNA. CDR3 length: 16 amino acids. This CDR3 reads CASTPVVGAWTGELFF.

The rearrangement joins TRBV12-3 or TRBV12-4 to TRBJ2-1. The CDR3 is 13 residues long. The CDR3 spells CASSPISLGEQFF.